This is a list of T cell receptor beta chains from one sample in a study of blood T cells in healthy people across ages. One entry per CDR3 protein, called by TCRdb with MiXCR from the 5' RACE reads. The sample has fewer than 1,200,000 distinct CDR3 sequences, approximately 26% seen once. These records were also assigned to another study, of T cells of mothers and their children.

Material: blood. The receptors stem from a girl aged 2-10 years in good health. Both conserved end residues are part of each CDR3. D genes are given only for firm matches. Clone size is shown for a subset of rows, as once, few, many or a class of expanded clone.

j_gene: TRBJ2-1
v_gene: TRBV11-2
len: 15
abundance: NA
d_gene: NA
CDR3nt: TGTGCCAGCAGGTCCGAGCCCGGGGGGCGACATGAGCAGTTCTTC
CDR3aa: CASRSEPGGRHEQFF

j_gene: TRBJ2-7
v_gene: TRBV20-1
len: 14
abundance: NA
d_gene: TRBD2
CDR3nt: TGCAGTGCTAGAAAACTAGCGGGAGGCTACGAGCAGTACTTC
CDR3aa: CSARKLAGGYEQYF

j_gene: TRBJ2-7
v_gene: TRBV28
len: 16
abundance: NA
d_gene: NA
CDR3nt: TGTGCCAGCAGTTTATTGGGTCGAGGGTCCCCCTACGAGCAGTACTTC
CDR3aa: CASSLLGRGSPYEQYF

j_gene: TRBJ2-1
v_gene: TRBV14
len: 13
abundance: NA
d_gene: NA
CDR3nt: TGTGCCAGCAGCCAAGGCTCAGTTCGCGAGCAGTTCTTC
CDR3aa: CASSQGSVREQFF

j_gene: TRBJ2-5
v_gene: TRBV7-6
len: 13
abundance: NA
d_gene: NA
CDR3nt: TGTGCCAGCAGCTTAGTATGGGTAGAGACCCAGTACTTC
CDR3aa: CASSLVWVETQYF

j_gene: TRBJ2-5
v_gene: TRBV5-5
len: 14
abundance: NA
d_gene: TRBD1
CDR3nt: TGTGCCAGCAACTTCGGACAGGGATGGGAGACCCAGTACTTC
CDR3aa: CASNFGQGWETQYF

j_gene: TRBJ2-1
v_gene: TRBV10-2
len: 15
abundance: NA
d_gene: TRBD2
CDR3nt: TGCGCCAGCAGTTCCGGGAGGGCCGAGGTAGATGAGCAGTTCTTC
CDR3aa: CASSSGRAEVDEQFF

j_gene: TRBJ1-6
v_gene: TRBV27
len: 14
abundance: NA
d_gene: TRBD1
CDR3nt: TGTGCCAGTGGACAGGGGTCCACGGCGTCACCCCTCCACTTT
CDR3aa: CASGQGSTASPLHF

j_gene: TRBJ2-7
v_gene: TRBV20-1
len: 13
abundance: once
d_gene: NA
CDR3nt: TGCAGTGCTAGGGACTCCCGAACCTACGAGCAGTACTTC
CDR3aa: CSARDSRTYEQYF

j_gene: TRBJ2-1
v_gene: TRBV4-2
len: 13
abundance: few
d_gene: TRBD2
CDR3nt: TGTGCCAGCTGGCCGGGAGGGGGGAATGAGCAGTTCTTC
CDR3aa: CASWPGGGNEQFF

j_gene: TRBJ2-7
v_gene: TRBV27
len: 16
abundance: NA
d_gene: NA
CDR3nt: TGTGCCAGCAGTTCCCTCCCCGGGGGTCAACACTACGAGCAGTACTTC
CDR3aa: CASSSLPGGQHYEQYF

j_gene: TRBJ2-2
v_gene: TRBV6-1
len: 16
abundance: NA
d_gene: NA
CDR3nt: TGTGCCAGCAGTGAAGCGAGTCGGTCCCATGGCGGGGAGCTGTTTTTT
CDR3aa: CASSEASRSHGGELFF

j_gene: TRBJ2-1
v_gene: TRBV6-6
len: 14
abundance: few
d_gene: NA
CDR3nt: TGTGCCAGCAGTGCGTCGACAGCTTACAATGAGCAGTTCTTC
CDR3aa: CASSASTAYNEQFF

j_gene: TRBJ2-2
v_gene: TRBV9
len: 16
abundance: NA
d_gene: NA
CDR3nt: TGTGCCAGCAGCGTAGAAAAGGGACTGCTAACCGGGGAGCTGTTTTTT
CDR3aa: CASSVEKGLLTGELFF

j_gene: TRBJ2-5
v_gene: TRBV28
len: 17
abundance: NA
d_gene: NA
CDR3nt: TGTGCCAGCAGTTTCGCTGATCGGCTTGGGGAGCAAGAGACCCAGTACTTC
CDR3aa: CASSFADRLGEQETQYF

j_gene: TRBJ2-7
v_gene: TRBV20-1
len: 14
abundance: NA
d_gene: NA
CDR3nt: TGCAGTGCTTCCACGGACATCGGCGTAGACGAGCAGTACTTC
CDR3aa: CSASTDIGVDEQYF

j_gene: TRBJ1-4
v_gene: TRBV29-1
len: 13
abundance: NA
d_gene: TRBD1
CDR3nt: TGCAGCGTCCGGACAGGGCTGGGGGAAAAACTGTTTTTT
CDR3aa: CSVRTGLGEKLFF

j_gene: TRBJ2-3
v_gene: TRBV12-3/TRBV12-4
len: 17
abundance: NA
d_gene: TRBD2
CDR3nt: TGTGCCAGCACCACCAGCGGGGGGCGGACCAGCACAGATACGCAGTATTTT
CDR3aa: CASTTSGGRTSTDTQYF

j_gene: TRBJ2-2
v_gene: TRBV5-1
len: 14
abundance: NA
d_gene: TRBD2
CDR3nt: TGCGCCAGTGGACTAGCGGGAGTGCCCGGGGAGCTGTTTTTT
CDR3aa: CASGLAGVPGELFF

j_gene: TRBJ2-5
v_gene: TRBV20-1
len: 15
abundance: NA
d_gene: TRBD2
CDR3nt: TGCAGTGCTAGAGAATCCGGGACTAGCAAAGAGACCCAGTACTTC
CDR3aa: CSARESGTSKETQYF

j_gene: TRBJ2-3
v_gene: TRBV14
len: 16
abundance: NA
d_gene: NA
CDR3nt: TGTGCCAGCAGCCAAGATATGGTCGTTCCTGCAGATACGCAGTATTTT
CDR3aa: CASSQDMVVPADTQYF

j_gene: TRBJ2-7
v_gene: TRBV7-2
len: 14
abundance: NA
d_gene: NA
CDR3nt: TGTGCCTGCAGCTTTGCCGTGAACTTCTACGAGCAGTACTTC
CDR3aa: CACSFAVNFYEQYF

j_gene: TRBJ2-3
v_gene: TRBV7-8
len: 15
abundance: many
d_gene: NA
CDR3nt: TGTGCCAGCAGCTTAGACGGGACCAGCACAGATACGCAGTATTTT
CDR3aa: CASSLDGTSTDTQYF

j_gene: TRBJ1-2
v_gene: TRBV29-1
len: 12
abundance: NA
d_gene: NA
CDR3nt: TGCAGCGTGAGGACGTTGATCTATGGCTACACCTTC
CDR3aa: CSVRTLIYGYTF

j_gene: TRBJ2-4
v_gene: TRBV29-1
len: 15
abundance: few
d_gene: NA
CDR3nt: TGCAGCGTGAAGGACACCGTGACGGCCAAAAACATTCAGTACTTC
CDR3aa: CSVKDTVTAKNIQYF

j_gene: TRBJ2-1
v_gene: TRBV11-1
len: 13
abundance: few
d_gene: NA
CDR3nt: TGTGCCAGCAGCTTACCCCGTTTTAATGAGCAGTTCTTC
CDR3aa: CASSLPRFNEQFF